The 27 T cell receptor beta chains below all came from one sample that was sequenced in a study of human T cells and chemical hapten exposure. TCRdb analysed the RACE reads with MiXCR anew, one entry per CDR3 protein. Here the sample spans more than 85,000 distinct CDR3 sequences, approximately 36% being singletons. The time point is: patch test 3, about 24 weeks after DPC sensitization. Treatment reported: therapeutic diphenylcyclopropenone sensitization with weekly scalp DPC. The source material was whole blood, sampled in connection with sensitization to the hapten diphenylcyclopropenone (DPC). The receptors here all came from a man aged 40-50 years with alopecia areata. Some clones in this sample may be carry-over from other donors' samples.

In this sample, this clonotype turned up a few times. An end of the junction does not agree with germline; a read error may underlie this. The CDR3 region has the DNA TGCAGTGCTAAAAGAACAGGTTCTGGGTCCAACGTCCTGACTTTC. The encoded protein is CSAKRTGSGSNVLTF. The V and J genes are TRBV20-1 and TRBJ2-6, with D possibly matching TRBD1 (5 bases). Germline CDR1 DFQATT, CDR2 SNEGSKA (reference sequence). This CDR3 is 15 amino acids long.

This clonotype was detected only a few times. V and J are TRBV12-3 or TRBV12-4 and TRBJ2-3; 7 positions match TRBD2. The CDR3 totals 13 residues. V was pared by 5 bases and J by 4 bases, with 3 bases of the junction left unmatched. CDR3: CASSRGRADTQYF. The CDR3 DNA reads as TGTGCCAGCAGTCGGGGGAGGGCAGATACGCAGTATTTT.

This clonotype was found a few times. The rearrangement joins TRBV9 to TRBJ2-1, with 10 positions matching TRBD1. Germline trimming cut 2 bases from V and 8 bases from J; bases unmatched to any gene: 7. The CDR3 sequence is 15 residues long. Germline V gene lookup returns CDR1 SGDLS and CDR2 YYNGEE. The CDR3 nucleotides are TGTGCCAGCAGCGTCCAGACAGGGGGCATGTATGAGCAGTTCTTC. Translated, it gives CASSVQTGGMYEQFF.

This rearrangement joins TRBV6-2 or TRBV6-3 to TRBJ2-1; 9 bases agree with TRBD2. The germline CDR1 and CDR2 sequences are MNHEY and SVGEGT. V shed 6 bases and J 7 bases; nucleotides not matched to a gene: 10. The CDR3 extends over 15 amino acids. Here the CDR3 DNA reads TGTGCCAGCAGCTTCTTTAGCGGGAGAGGGAATGAGCAGTTCTTC. Its translation: CASSFFSGRGNEQFF.

The chain has TRBV29-1 and TRBJ1-4; 8 bases match TRBD1. The J segment lost 8 bases and the V segment lost 7 bases, leaving 12 bases of the junction unmatched. Germline CDR1 and CDR2: SQVTM and ANQGSEA. The length of the CDR3 is 14 residues. This CDR3 reads CSATWGRGREKLFF. The CDR3 DNA is TGCAGCGCCACGTGGGGCAGGGGGCGAGAAAAACTGTTTTTT.

The V call is TRBV20-1, the J call TRBJ2-3, with 7 bases fitting TRBD2. The J segment lost 2 bases and the V segment lost 3 bases, leaving 8 bases of the junction unmatched. The germline V gene encodes CDR1 DFQATT and CDR2 SNEGSKA (reference sequence). The CDR3 spans 15 residues. The DNA for the CDR3 is TGCAGTGCTAGTCCGGCGGGAGAGATCACAGATACGCAGTATTTT. It is translated as CSASPAGEITDTQYF.

The chain is built from TRBV24-1 and TRBJ2-3; D may be TRBD1 (5 bases). V was shortened by 0 bases and J by 6 bases, with 15 bases between the two germline ends. The CDR3 runs to 16 residues. The germline gives CDR1 KGHDR, CDR2 SFDVKD. This chain's CDR3 is CATSDLDSSTADTQYF. The CDR3 nucleotides read TGTGCCACCAGTGATTTGGACAGCTCAACGGCGGATACGCAGTATTTT.

This clonotype occurred a few times. The chain links TRBV12-3 or TRBV12-4 to TRBJ2-5, with D unclear. Trimming cost V 6 bases and J 1 base, with 15 bases left between them. The CDR3 consists of 15 residues. CDR3 residues: CASRMTVLPQETQYF. In DNA, the CDR3 is TGTGCCAGCAGGATGACGGTCTTACCCCAAGAGACCCAGTACTTC.

The CDR3 protein is CASSYKGSKGQETQYF. CDR3 coding DNA: TGTGCCAGCAGTTACAAGGGGAGCAAGGGCCAAGAGACCCAGTACTTC. The chain joins TRBV6-2 or TRBV6-3 to TRBJ2-5; D assignment may be TRBD1 or TRBD2 (5 bases each). Germline CDR1 MNHEY, CDR2 SVGEGT. The CDR3 length is 16 residues. V shed 2 bases and J shed 1 base, with 14 bases lying between them.

A few counts support this clonotype. The V and J genes are TRBV4-1 and TRBJ1-2, with 7 bases fitting TRBD1. Germline CDR1 is MGHRA and CDR2 is YSYEKL. This CDR3 spans 16 amino acids. Trimming took 3 bases from V and 8 from J; bases not matched to a gene: 15. The CDR3 nucleotides are TGCGCCAGCAGCCATGTTAACCGGGACAGCATATTCGGCTACACCTTC. It is translated as CASSHVNRDSIFGYTF.

This clonotype has more than one count but fewer than ten. A junction boundary mismatches the germline segment, possibly from a read error. The chain carries TRBV18 and TRBJ1-5; D gene unclear. Germline loops: CDR1 KGHSH, CDR2 LQKENI. This CDR3 region has 13 residues. The CDR3 spells CASSLNSDQPQHF. The CDR3 coding sequence is TGTGCCAGCTCATTAAATAGCGATCAGCCCCAGCATTTT. The full variable domain, its missing parts supplied by reference TRBV18 and TRBJ1-5, is NAGVMQNPRHLVRRRGQEARLRCSPMKGHSHVYWYRQLPEEGLKFMVYLQKENIIDESGMPKERFSAEFPKEGPSILRIQQVVRGDSAAYFCASSLNSDQPQHFGDGTRLSIL.

This clonotype was recorded a few times. This chain uses TRBV14 with TRBJ1-1, with a tentative D call TRBD1 (6 bases). Germline CDR1 and CDR2: SGHDN and FVKESK. This CDR3 spans 14 amino acids. V lost 0 bases and J lost 10, with 15 bases in between. The CDR3 DNA is TGTGCCAGCAGCCAAGAGTCCAGGGGTACAGGAGCTTTCTTT. Its protein is CASSQESRGTGAFF.

This clonotype has just a few counts. V gene TRBV20-1 combines with J gene TRBJ2-6; unclear D gene. CDR1 and CDR2 (germline): DFQATT, SNEGSKA (reference sequence). Trimming pared 1 base from V and 0 bases from J, leaving 4 bases between. The CDR3 extends over 14 amino acids. CDR3 region: CSARAVSGANVLTF. DNA for the CDR3: TGCAGTGCTAGAGCAGTCTCTGGGGCCAACGTCCTGACTTTC.

The chain links TRBV6-5 to TRBJ2-7; 8 bases are shared with TRBD2. In germline, CDR1 is MNHEY, CDR2 SVGAGI. J lost 3 bases, V lost 6 bases, and 13 bases had no gene match. The CDR3 loop spans 16 amino acids. CDR3 in DNA: TGTGCCAGCAGGTTACGATGGGGTAGCGGGAACTACGAGCAGTACGTC. It yields the protein CASRLRWGSGNYEQYV.

The chain uses TRBV7-2 and TRBJ2-1, with unresolved D. Trimming removed 1 base at V and 4 bases at J, with 8 bases between. Germline loops: CDR1 SGHTA, CDR2 FQGNSA. The CDR3 sequence is 14 residues long. CDR3 nucleotides: TGTGCCAGCAGCTTAGGGCGTTTTTACAATGAGCAGTTCTTC. As protein: CASSLGRFYNEQFF.

The chain uses TRBV29-1 and TRBJ2-3, with D unclear. Germline CDR1 is SQVTM and CDR2 is ANQGSEA. The CDR3 length is 11 residues. V gave up 8 bases and J gave up 2 bases, with 8 bases separating them. The CDR3 DNA is TGCAGCACCCAAAACACAGATACGCAGTATTTT. It encodes CSTQNTDTQYF.

This clonotype was observed a few times. The chain is built from TRBV7-2 and TRBJ1-6, with 7 nucleotides matching TRBD1. Germline lookup yields CDR1 SGHTA and CDR2 FQGNSA. The CDR3 contains 12 residues. Trimming took 5 bases from V and 13 from J; bases not matched to a gene: 5. This CDR3 is CASSRQGSPLHF. DNA for the CDR3: TGTGCCAGCAGCCGACAGGGATCCCCCCTCCACTTT.

This clonotype was picked up a small number of times. This sequence joins TRBV24-1 and TRBJ2-5, with D possibly called TRBD1 or TRBD2 (5 bases each). V was clipped by 0 bases and J by 9 bases, with 16 bases between them. The CDR3 is 15 residues long. CDR1 and CDR2 (germline): KGHDR, SFDVKD. CDR3 nucleotide sequence: TGTGCCACCAGTGATTTGGGGGACCCCACGGAGGCCCAGTACTTC. It yields the protein CATSDLGDPTEAQYF.

A few counts support this clonotype. The chain employs TRBV7-2 and TRBJ1-4; D might be TRBD1 (6 bases). This CDR3 has 15 amino acids. CDR1 and CDR2 from the germline V gene are SGHTA and FQGNSA. The V end was cut by 5 bases, the J end by 0 bases, with 10 bases between. CDR3 in DNA: TGTGCCAGCAGCCCAGGACAGCCAACTAATGAAAAACTGTTTTTT. Protein sequence: CASSPGQPTNEKLFF.

The sample holds a few counts of this clonotype. The chain has TRBV18 and TRBJ1-1; perhaps TRBD1 as D (6 bases). This CDR3 is built from 14 residues. CDR1 is KGHSH, CDR2 LQKENI, per germline. Trimming pared 3 bases from V and 6 bases from J, leaving 14 bases between. The CDR3 nucleotides read TGTGCCAGCTCACCGGGACACCTTTTCTCTGAAGCTTTCTTT. It translates to CASSPGHLFSEAFF.

V gene TRBV20-1 combines with J gene TRBJ2-3, with 9 bases fitting TRBD2. From germline, CDR1 is DFQATT and CDR2 SNEGSKA (reference sequence). Trimming cost V 3 bases and J 6 bases; bases outside gene matches: 10. The CDR3 is 15 amino acids. In DNA, the CDR3 is TGCAGTGCTAGCTTTGGCGGGAGGGCCGAGGATACGCAGTATTTT. Its protein product is CSASFGGRAEDTQYF.

The genes are TRBV7-9 and TRBJ2-3; D is undetermined. V shed 1 base and J shed 0 bases, with 8 bases lying between them. This CDR3 comprises 15 residues. Germline CDR1 and CDR2: SEHNR and FQNEAQ (reference sequence). CDR3: CASSLVRASTDTQYF. CDR3 nucleotides: TGTGCCAGCAGCTTAGTACGGGCCAGCACAGATACGCAGTATTTT.

In its sample, this clonotype was seen a few times. This sequence joins TRBV12-3 or TRBV12-4 and TRBJ2-3; unclear D gene. This CDR3 has 12 residues. With 8 bases removed from V and 6 bases from J, the gap between germline ends came to 12 bases. The CDR3 reads CASWTNGDTQYF. The CDR3 region has the DNA TGTGCCAGCTGGACCAACGGGGATACGCAGTATTTT.

This sequence joins TRBV27 and TRBJ2-3; D gene uncertain. The CDR3 loop spans 13 amino acids. Trimming pared 2 bases from V and 5 bases from J, leaving 8 bases between. The germline V gene has CDR1 MNHEY and CDR2 SMNVEV (reference sequence). CDR3 DNA sequence: TGTGCCAGCAGTTTACGAGGCGTAGATACGCAGTATTTT. It yields the protein CASSLRGVDTQYF.

The chain recombines TRBV11-2 with TRBJ1-2, with 7 bases identical to TRBD1. Germline-derived CDR1 and CDR2 are SGHAT and FQNNGV. Trimming cost V 6 bases and J 2 bases; bases outside gene matches: 9. This CDR3 spans 15 amino acids. The CDR3 sequence: CASRGPGQINYGYTF. The CDR3 DNA is TGTGCCAGCAGGGGCCCGGGACAGATAAACTATGGCTACACCTTC.

This clonotype was recorded a few times. The genes are TRBV20-1 and TRBJ2-7; 7 bases fit TRBD2. The CDR3 has 14 amino acids. Losses at the gene ends were 3 bases for V and 2 bases for J; bases not matched to a gene: 7. Germline V gene lookup returns CDR1 DFQATT and CDR2 SNEGSKA (reference sequence). The CDR3 DNA sequence: TGCAGTGCTAGCGATATAGCGGGTCCCTACGAGCAGTACTTC. This gives the protein CSASDIAGPYEQYF.

There are a few counts of this clonotype. The chain links TRBV28 to TRBJ1-6, with D maybe TRBD1 (5 bases). The CDR3 extends over 17 amino acids. Germline loops: CDR1 MDHEN, CDR2 SYDVKM. V lost 0 bases and J lost 2, with 11 bases in between. The CDR3 here is CASSLWQRGAYNSPLHF. The DNA for the CDR3 is TGTGCCAGCAGTTTATGGCAAAGGGGAGCCTATAATTCACCCCTCCACTTT.